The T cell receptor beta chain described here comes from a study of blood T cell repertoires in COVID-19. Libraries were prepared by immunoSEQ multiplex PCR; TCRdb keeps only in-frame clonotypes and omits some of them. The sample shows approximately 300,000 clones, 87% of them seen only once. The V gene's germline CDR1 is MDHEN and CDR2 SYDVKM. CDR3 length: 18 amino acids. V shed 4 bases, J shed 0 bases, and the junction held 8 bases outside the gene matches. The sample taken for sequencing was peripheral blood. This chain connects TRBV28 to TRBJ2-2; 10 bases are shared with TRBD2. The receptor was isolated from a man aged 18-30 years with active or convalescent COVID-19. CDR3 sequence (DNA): TGTGCCAGCAGTTCGAACCCGGGACTAGCGACGAACACCGGGGAGCTGTTTTTT. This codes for CASSSNPGLATNTGELFF.